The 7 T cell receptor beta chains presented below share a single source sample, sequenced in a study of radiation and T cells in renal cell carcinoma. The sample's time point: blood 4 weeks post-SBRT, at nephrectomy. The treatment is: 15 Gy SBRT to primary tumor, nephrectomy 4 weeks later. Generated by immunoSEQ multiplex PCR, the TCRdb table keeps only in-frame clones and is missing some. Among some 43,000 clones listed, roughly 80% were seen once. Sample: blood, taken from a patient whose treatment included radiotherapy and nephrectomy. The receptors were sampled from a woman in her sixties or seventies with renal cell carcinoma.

The CDR3 loop is CASSRSGTDLTEAFF. In DNA form, the CDR3 reads TGTGCCAGCAGTCGGTCCGGGACAGACCTCACTGAAGCTTTCTTT. The rearrangement uses TRBV2 and TRBJ1-1, with 7 bases that match TRBD1. J gave up 4 bases and V 5 bases, and 10 bases lay outside the gene matches. The CDR3 totals 15 residues. Germline V gene sequence: CDR1 SNHLY, CDR2 FYNNEI.

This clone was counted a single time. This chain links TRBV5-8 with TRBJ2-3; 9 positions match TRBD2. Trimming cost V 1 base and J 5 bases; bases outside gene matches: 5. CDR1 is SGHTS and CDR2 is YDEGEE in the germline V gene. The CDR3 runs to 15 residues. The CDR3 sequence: CASSLRGGDGDTQYF. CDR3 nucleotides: TGTGCCAGCAGCTTGCGCGGGGGGGACGGAGATACGCAGTATTTT.

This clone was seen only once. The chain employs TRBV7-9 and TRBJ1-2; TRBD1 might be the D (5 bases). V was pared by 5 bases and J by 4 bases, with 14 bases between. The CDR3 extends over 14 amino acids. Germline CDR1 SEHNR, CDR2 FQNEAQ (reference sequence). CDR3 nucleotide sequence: TGTGCCAGCAGCCGGTCACAGGAACCCTATGGCTACACCTTC. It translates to CASSRSQEPYGYTF.

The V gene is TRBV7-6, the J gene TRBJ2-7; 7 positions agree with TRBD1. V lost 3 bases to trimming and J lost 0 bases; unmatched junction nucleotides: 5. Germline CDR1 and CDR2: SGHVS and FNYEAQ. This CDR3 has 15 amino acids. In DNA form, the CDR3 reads TGTGCCAGCAGCTTCGATGGGACAGACTCCTACGAGCAGTACTTC. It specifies CASSFDGTDSYEQYF.

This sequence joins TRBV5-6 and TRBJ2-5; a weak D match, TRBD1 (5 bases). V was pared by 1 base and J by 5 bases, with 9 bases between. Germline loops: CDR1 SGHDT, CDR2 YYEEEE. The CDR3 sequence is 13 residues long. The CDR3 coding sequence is TGTGCCAGCAGCTTGCAGGGATCGGAGACCCAGTACTTC. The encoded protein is CASSLQGSETQYF. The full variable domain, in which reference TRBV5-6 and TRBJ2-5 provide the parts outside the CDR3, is DAGVTQSPTHLIKTRGQQVTLRCSPKSGHDTVSWYQQALGQGPQFIFQYYEEEERQRGNFPDRFSGHQFPNYSSELNVNALLLGDSALYLCASSLQGSETQYFGPGTRLLVL.

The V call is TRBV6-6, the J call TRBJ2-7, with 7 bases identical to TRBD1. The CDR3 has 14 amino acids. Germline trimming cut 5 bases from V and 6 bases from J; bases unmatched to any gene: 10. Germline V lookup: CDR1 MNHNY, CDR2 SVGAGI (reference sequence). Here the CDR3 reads CASSKDRNQPEQYF. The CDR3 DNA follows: TGTGCCAGCAGTAAGGACAGGAATCAACCCGAGCAGTACTTC.

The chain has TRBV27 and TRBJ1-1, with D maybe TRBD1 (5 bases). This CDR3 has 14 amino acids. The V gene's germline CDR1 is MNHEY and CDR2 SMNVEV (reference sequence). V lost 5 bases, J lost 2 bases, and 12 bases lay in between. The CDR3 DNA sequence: TGTGCCAGCAGTCCGGGACCTCACAACACTGAAGCTTTCTTT. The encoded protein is CASSPGPHNTEAFF.